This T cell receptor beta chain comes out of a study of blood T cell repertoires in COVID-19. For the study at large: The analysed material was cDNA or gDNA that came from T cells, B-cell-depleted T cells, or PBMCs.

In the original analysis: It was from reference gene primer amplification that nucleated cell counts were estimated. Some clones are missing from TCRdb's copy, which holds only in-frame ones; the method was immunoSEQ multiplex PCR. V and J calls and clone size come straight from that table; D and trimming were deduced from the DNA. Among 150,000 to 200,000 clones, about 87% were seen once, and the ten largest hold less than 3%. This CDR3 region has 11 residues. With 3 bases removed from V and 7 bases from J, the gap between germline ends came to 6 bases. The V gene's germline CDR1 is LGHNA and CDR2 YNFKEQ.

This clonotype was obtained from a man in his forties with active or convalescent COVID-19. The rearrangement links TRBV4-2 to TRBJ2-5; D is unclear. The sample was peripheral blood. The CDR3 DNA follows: TGTGCCAGCAGCCATAGTGCGACCCAGTACTTC. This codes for CASSHSATQYF.